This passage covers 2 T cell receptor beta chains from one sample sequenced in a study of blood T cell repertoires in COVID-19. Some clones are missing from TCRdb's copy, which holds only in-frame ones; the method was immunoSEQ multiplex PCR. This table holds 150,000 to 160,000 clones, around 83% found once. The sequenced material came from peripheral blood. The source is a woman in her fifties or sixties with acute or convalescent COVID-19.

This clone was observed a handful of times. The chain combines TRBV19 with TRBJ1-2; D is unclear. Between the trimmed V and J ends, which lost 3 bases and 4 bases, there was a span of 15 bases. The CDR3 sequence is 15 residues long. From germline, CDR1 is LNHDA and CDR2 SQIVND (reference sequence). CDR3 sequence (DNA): TGTGCCAGTAGTATCAAGGTCGGGTATGGCTATGGCTACACCTTC. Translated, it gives CASSIKVGYGYGYTF.

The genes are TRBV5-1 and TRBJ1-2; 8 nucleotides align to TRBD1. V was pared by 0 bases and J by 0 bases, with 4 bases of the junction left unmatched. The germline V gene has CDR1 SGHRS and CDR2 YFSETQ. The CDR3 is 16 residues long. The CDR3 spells CASSLGDRRANYGYTF. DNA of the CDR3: TGCGCCAGCAGCTTGGGGGACAGGAGGGCTAACTATGGCTACACCTTC.